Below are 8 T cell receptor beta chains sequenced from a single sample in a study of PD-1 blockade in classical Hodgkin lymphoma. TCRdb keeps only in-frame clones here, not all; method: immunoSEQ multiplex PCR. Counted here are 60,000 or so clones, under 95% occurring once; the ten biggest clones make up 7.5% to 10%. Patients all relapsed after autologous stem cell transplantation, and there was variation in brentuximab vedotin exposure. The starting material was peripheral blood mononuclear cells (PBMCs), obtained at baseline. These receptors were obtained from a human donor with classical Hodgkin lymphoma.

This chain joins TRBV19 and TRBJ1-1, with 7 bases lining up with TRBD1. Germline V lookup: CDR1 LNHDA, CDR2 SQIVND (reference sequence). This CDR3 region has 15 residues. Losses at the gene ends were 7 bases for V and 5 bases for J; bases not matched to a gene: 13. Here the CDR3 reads CASTLSTGSGTEAFF. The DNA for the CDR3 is TGTGCCAGTACCCTCTCGACAGGGTCCGGGACTGAAGCTTTCTTT.

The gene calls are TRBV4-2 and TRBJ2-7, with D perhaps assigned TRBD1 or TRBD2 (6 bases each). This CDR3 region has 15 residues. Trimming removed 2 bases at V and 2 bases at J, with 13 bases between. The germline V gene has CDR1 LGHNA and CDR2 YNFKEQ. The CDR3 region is CASSQRLGGTYEQYF. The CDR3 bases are TGTGCCAGCAGCCAAAGACTAGGGGGGACCTACGAGCAGTACTTC.

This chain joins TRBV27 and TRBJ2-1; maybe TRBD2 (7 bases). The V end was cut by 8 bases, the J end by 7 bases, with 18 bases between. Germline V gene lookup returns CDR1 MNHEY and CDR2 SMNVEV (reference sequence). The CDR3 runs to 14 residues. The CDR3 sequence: CASAWGGPGNEQFF. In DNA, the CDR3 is TGTGCCAGCGCCTGGGGGGGGCCGGGAAATGAGCAGTTCTTC.

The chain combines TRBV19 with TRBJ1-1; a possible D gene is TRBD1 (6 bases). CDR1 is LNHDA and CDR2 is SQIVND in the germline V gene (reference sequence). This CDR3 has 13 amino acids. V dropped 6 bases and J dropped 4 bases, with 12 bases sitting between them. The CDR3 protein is CASRQGTGTEAFF. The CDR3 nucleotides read TGTGCCAGTAGACAGGGAACGGGCACTGAAGCTTTCTTT.

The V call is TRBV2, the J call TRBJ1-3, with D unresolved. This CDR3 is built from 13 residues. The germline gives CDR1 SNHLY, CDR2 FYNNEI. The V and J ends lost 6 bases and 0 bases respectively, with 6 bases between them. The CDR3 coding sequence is TGTGCCAGCAGGCCCGTCTCTGGAAACACCATATATTTT. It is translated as CASRPVSGNTIYF.

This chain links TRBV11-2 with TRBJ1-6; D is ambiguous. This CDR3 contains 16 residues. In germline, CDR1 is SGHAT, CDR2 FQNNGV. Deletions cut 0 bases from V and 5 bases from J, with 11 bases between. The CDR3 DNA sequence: TGTGCCAGCAGCTTAGATCGTGCAGTACATAATTCACCCCTCCACTTT. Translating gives CASSLDRAVHNSPLHF.

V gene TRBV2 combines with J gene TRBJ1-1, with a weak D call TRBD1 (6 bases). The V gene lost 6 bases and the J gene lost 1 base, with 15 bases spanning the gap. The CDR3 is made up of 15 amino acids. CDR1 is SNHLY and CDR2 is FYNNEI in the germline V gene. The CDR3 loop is CASSHRVMPNTEAFF. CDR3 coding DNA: TGTGCCAGCAGCCACAGGGTAATGCCGAACACTGAAGCTTTCTTT.

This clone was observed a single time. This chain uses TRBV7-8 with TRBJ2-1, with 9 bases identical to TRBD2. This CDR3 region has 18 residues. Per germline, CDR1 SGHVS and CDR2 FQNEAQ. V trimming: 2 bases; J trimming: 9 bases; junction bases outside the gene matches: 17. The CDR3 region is CASSLKRTSGLGWGEQFF. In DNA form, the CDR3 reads TGTGCCAGCAGCTTAAAGAGAACTAGCGGGCTAGGGTGGGGTGAGCAGTTCTTC. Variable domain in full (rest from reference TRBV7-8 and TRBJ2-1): GAGVSQSPRYKVAKRGQDVALRCDPISGHVSLFWYQQALGQGPEFLTYFQNEAQLDKSGLPSDRFFAERPEGSVSTLKIQRTQQEDSAVYLCASSLKRTSGLGWGEQFFGPGTRLTVL.